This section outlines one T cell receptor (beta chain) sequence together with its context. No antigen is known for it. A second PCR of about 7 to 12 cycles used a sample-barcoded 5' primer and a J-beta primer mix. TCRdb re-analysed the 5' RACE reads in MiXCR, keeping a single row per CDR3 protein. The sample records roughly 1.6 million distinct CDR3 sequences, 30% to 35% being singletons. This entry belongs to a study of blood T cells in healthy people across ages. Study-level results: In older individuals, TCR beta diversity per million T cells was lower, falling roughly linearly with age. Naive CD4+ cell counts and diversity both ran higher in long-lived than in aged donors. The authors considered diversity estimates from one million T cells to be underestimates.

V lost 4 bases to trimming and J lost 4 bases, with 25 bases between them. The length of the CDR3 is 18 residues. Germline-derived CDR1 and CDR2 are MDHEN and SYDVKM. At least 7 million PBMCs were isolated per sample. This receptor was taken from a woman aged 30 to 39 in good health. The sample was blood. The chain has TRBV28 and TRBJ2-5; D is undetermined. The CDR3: CASSSLLNRLGRVETQYF. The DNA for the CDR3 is TGTGCCAGCAGTTCCTTGCTAAATCGATTAGGAAGAGTAGAGACCCAGTACTTC.